The present entry profiles one T cell receptor beta chain with its context. What it binds is unknown. Additional DNA sequences in this sample encode the identical CDR3. This sample was taken from a study of shared clonotypes between healthy human individuals. Across the whole study: Plates per donor: three CD4 naive, three CD4 memory, two CD8 naive, one CD8 memory. Study-wide points: Shared clonotypes across all four donors exceeded non-shared ones in generation probability.

This CDR3 region has 12 residues. CDR1 is MNHNS, CDR2 SASEGT, per germline. Trimming removed 6 bases from V and 2 bases from J, with 7 bases in between. Naive CD4+ cells were CD45RA-selected; the remaining cells were memory. Sequencing used immunoSEQ multiplex PCR; TCRdb keeps in-frame clones, though not all of them. The table has about 2 million clones, over 85% seen once; the top ten hold 0.13%. The sequenced sample consisted of naive CD4+ T cells sorted from blood. Described subset: CD45RA+ positively selected. The chain links TRBV6-1 to TRBJ1-2; possibly TRBD1 for D (5 bases). The clonotype comes from a man aged 18 to 29 in good health. For the CDR3, the DNA is TGTGCCAGCAGCCCAGGGAACTATGGCTACACCTTC. This translates into CASSPGNYGYTF.